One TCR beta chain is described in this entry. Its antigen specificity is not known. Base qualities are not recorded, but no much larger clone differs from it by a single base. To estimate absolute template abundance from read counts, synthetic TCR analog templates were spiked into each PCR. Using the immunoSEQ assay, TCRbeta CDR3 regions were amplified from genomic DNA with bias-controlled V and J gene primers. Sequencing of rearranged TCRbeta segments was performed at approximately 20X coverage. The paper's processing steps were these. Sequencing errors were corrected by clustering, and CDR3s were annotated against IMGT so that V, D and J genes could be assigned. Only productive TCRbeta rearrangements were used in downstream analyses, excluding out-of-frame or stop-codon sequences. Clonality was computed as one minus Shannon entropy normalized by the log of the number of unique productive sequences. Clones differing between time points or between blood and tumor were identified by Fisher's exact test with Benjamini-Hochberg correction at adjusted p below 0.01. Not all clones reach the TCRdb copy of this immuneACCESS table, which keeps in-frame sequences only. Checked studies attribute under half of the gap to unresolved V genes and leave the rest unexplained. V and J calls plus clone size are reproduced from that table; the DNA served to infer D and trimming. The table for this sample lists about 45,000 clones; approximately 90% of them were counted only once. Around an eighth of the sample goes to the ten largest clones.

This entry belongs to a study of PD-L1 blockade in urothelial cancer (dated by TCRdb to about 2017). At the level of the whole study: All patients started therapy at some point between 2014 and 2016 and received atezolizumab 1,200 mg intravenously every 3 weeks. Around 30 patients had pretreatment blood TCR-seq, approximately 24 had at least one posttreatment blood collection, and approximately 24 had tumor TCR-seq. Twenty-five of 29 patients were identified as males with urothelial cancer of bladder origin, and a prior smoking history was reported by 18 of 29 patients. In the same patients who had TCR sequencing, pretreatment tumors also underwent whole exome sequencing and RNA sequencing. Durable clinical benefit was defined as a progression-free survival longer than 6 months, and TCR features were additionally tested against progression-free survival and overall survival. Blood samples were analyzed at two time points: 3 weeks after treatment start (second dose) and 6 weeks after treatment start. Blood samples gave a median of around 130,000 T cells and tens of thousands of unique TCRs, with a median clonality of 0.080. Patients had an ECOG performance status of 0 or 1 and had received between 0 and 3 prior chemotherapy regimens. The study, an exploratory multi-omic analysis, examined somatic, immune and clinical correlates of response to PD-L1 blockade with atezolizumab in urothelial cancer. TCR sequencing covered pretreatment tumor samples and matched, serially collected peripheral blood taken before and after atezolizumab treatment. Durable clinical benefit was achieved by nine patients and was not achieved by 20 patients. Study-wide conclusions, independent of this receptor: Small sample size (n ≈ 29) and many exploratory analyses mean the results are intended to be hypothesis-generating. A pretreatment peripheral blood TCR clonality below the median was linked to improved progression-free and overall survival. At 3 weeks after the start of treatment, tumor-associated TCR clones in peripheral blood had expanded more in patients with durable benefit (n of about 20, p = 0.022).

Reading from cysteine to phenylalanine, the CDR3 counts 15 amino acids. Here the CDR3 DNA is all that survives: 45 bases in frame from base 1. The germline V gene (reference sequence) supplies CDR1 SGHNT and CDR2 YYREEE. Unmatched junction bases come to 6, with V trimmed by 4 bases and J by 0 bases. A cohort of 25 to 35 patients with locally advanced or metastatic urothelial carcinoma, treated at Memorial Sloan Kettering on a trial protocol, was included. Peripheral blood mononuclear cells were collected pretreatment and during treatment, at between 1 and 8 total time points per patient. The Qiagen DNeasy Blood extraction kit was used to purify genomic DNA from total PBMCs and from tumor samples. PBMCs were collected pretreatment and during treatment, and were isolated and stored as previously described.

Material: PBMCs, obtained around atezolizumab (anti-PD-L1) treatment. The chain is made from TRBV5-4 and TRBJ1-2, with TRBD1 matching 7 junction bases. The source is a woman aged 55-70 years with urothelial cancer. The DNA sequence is TGTGCCAGCAGCCTAGGGACAGATACTAACTATGGCTACACCTTC. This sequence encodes CASSLGTDTNYGYTF. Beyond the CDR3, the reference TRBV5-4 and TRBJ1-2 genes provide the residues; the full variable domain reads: ETGVTQSPTHLIKTRGQQVTLRCSSQSGHNTVSWYQQALGQGPQFIFQYYREEENGRGNFPPRFSGLQFPNYSSELNVNALELDDSALYLCASSLGTDTNYGYTFGSGTRLTVV.